Listed below are T cell receptor beta chains from one sample, sequenced in a study of T cells in Graves' hyperthyroidism and ophthalmopathy. TCRdb re-derived calls from the multiplex PCR reads in MiXCR, one entry per CDR3 protein. The sample has about 380,000 distinct CDR3 sequences, more than 11% seen once. The specimen sequenced was blood. Receptors originate from an older woman with Graves' hyperthyroidism. Each CDR3 is given with its conserved first and last residue. A D gene is named only where the DNA matches it firmly. Only some rows state a clone size, as once, few, many or a class for expanded clones.

d_gene	j_gene	v_gene	abundance	CDR3aa	CDR3nt
TRBD1	TRBJ1-2	TRBV18	many	CASSRSRGNYGYTF	TGTGCCAGCTCTCGTTCCAGGGGGAACTATGGCTACACCTTC
TRBD1	TRBJ2-1	TRBV5-5	few	CASSSPVGTGYPYNEQFF	TGTGCCAGCAGCTCACCGGTGGGGACAGGGTATCCCTACAATGAGCAGTTCTTC
TRBD1	TRBJ2-7	TRBV28	many	CAATPTGKTYEQYF	TGTGCCGCAACGCCGACAGGGAAAACCTACGAGCAGTACTTC
TRBD1	TRBJ1-2	TRBV5-6	many	CASSFRDRDRYTF	TGTGCCAGCAGCTTCCGGGACAGGGACCGCTACACCTTC
TRBD2	TRBJ2-1	TRBV28	many	CASRLSGSGSQQFF	TGTGCCAGCAGGCTTAGCGGGAGTGGTAGTCAGCAGTTCTTC
-	TRBJ2-5	TRBV24-1	-	CATSDLRGKETQYF	TGTGCCACCAGTGATTTGCGGGGGAAGGAGACCCAGTACTTC
TRBD2	TRBJ2-7	TRBV3-1	-	CASSQVAGEDEQYF	TGTGCCAGCAGCCAAGTCGCGGGAGAGGACGAGCAGTACTTC
TRBD2	TRBJ2-2	TRBV6-2/TRBV6-3	few	CASSYSHGAGRSGELFF	TGTGCCAGCAGTTACTCCCACGGAGCGGGACGCTCCGGGGAGCTGTTTTTT
-	TRBJ2-2	TRBV7-3	few	CASSLRQNDNTGELFF	TGTGCCAGCAGCTTAAGACAGAACGATAACACCGGGGAGCTGTTTTTT
-	TRBJ1-2	TRBV6-1	many	CASWRGSYGYTF	TGTGCCAGCTGGCGAGGCTCCTATGGCTACACCTTC
-	TRBJ2-1	TRBV5-6	-	CASSPLGLDLFNEQFF	TGTGCCAGCAGCCCCTTAGGGCTAGATTTGTTCAATGAGCAGTTCTTC
TRBD2	TRBJ2-1	TRBV5-1	few	CASTPGTSGREQFF	TGCGCCAGCACCCCCGGGACTAGCGGGAGAGAGCAGTTCTTC
TRBD2	TRBJ2-3	TRBV20-1	many	CSARGSPGLATDTQYF	TGCAGTGCTAGAGGTTCCCCGGGACTAGCTACAGATACGCAGTATTTT
TRBD1	TRBJ2-7	TRBV20-1	-	CSVGQGVGEQYF	TGCAGTGTGGGACAGGGGGTGGGCGAGCAGTACTTC
TRBD1	TRBJ1-2	TRBV28	many	CASRARGRLYGYTF	TGTGCCAGCAGGGCCAGGGGGCGGTTGTATGGCTACACCTTC
TRBD1	TRBJ1-4	TRBV15	few	CATSRAKGTGSEKLFF	TGTGCCACCAGCAGAGCAAAGGGGACAGGGAGTGAAAAACTGTTTTTT
TRBD2	TRBJ2-1	TRBV7-2	many	CASSFTSGGQFF	TGTGCCAGCAGCTTTACTAGCGGAGGTCAGTTCTTC
-	TRBJ1-4	TRBV7-9	many	CASSRYEKLFF	TGTGCCAGCAGCCGATATGAAAAACTGTTTTTT
-	TRBJ2-1	TRBV12-5	many	CASRGSGEQFF	TGTGCTAGTCGAGGGAGTGGTGAGCAGTTCTTC
-	TRBJ1-5	TRBV11-3	-	CASMPRGPSNQPQHF	TGTGCCAGCATGCCCAGGGGTCCGAGCAATCAGCCCCAGCATTTT
-	TRBJ2-1	TRBV7-8	many	CASSLVGPAAVNEQFF	TGTGCCAGCAGCTTGGTTGGGCCCGCGGCGGTAAATGAGCAGTTCTTC
TRBD2	TRBJ2-3	TRBV27	many	CASSYLGQGTSGGTDTQYF	TGTGCCAGCAGCTACCTTGGCCAAGGGACTAGCGGAGGTACAGATACGCAGTATTTT
TRBD2	TRBJ2-5	TRBV5-1	-	CASRSARGEETQYF	TGCGCCAGCAGGTCCGCTCGGGGGGAGGAGACCCAGTACTTC
-	TRBJ2-2	TRBV30	many	CAWSLTIGTGELFF	TGTGCCTGGAGTTTGACGATAGGCACCGGGGAGCTGTTTTTT
TRBD2	TRBJ2-2	TRBV9	many	CASSVYPGGAVTGELFF	TGTGCCAGCAGCGTATACCCGGGGGGGGCGGTTACCGGGGAGCTGTTTTTT
TRBD2	TRBJ2-1	TRBV5-1	-	CASSLRLAVYNEQFF	TGCGCCAGCAGCTTAAGACTAGCGGTGTACAATGAGCAGTTCTTC
-	TRBJ1-2	TRBV7-9	few	CASSGRQTPGGYTF	TGTGCCAGCAGCGGTCGACAGACCCCAGGGGGCTACACCTTC
-	TRBJ2-7	TRBV29-1	few	CSVEDISYEQYF	TGCAGCGTCGAGGACATTTCCTACGAGCAGTACTTC
-	TRBJ2-4	TRBV5-6	-	CASSFQAAENIQYF	TGTGCCAGCAGCTTTCAAGCCGCCGAAAACATTCAGTACTTC